Below, 21 T cell receptor beta chains from the same sample are listed, as sequenced in a study of blood T cell repertoires in COVID-19. Sequenced by immunoSEQ multiplex PCR; TCRdb stores in-frame clones only, minus some. The table includes tens of thousands of clones, approximately 85% detected once. Sequenced material: peripheral blood. The receptors here all came from a man aged 55 to 70 with active or convalescent COVID-19.

This chain connects TRBV2 to TRBJ2-7, with TRBD1 identical over 8 bases. V lost 5 bases and J lost 8; bases outside the gene matches: 5. This CDR3 has 12 residues. Germline V gene data show CDR1 as SNHLY and CDR2 as FYNNEI. The CDR3 DNA sequence: TGTGCCAGCAGTAAAGACAGGGGTAAGCAGTACGTC. Protein: CASSKDRGKQYV.

The chain has TRBV5-1 and TRBJ2-1; 13 bases align to TRBD2. This CDR3 contains 20 residues. The V segment lost 4 bases and the J segment 7 bases; nucleotides outside the gene matches: 20. From germline, CDR1 is SGHRS and CDR2 YFSETQ. The CDR3 DNA reads TGCGCCAGCAGCAAGAACCTCCCGACTAGCGGGAGGATTACAAATAATGAGCAGTTCTTC. It yields the protein CASSKNLPTSGRITNNEQFF.

The chain has TRBV9 and TRBJ1-1; D perhaps matches TRBD1 (6 bases). The V and J ends lost 0 bases and 10 bases respectively, with 13 bases between them. CDR3 length: 13 residues. CDR1 is SGDLS, CDR2 YYNGEE, per germline. DNA for the CDR3: TGTGCCAGCAGCGTAGTAAGGGGGGGTAGAGCTTTCTTT. Translation: CASSVVRGGRAFF.

The chain combines TRBV7-9 with TRBJ2-1, with unresolved D. Looked up from germline, CDR1 is SEHNR and CDR2 is FQNEAQ (reference sequence). Trimming stripped 1 base from V and 0 bases from J, with 13 bases between. The CDR3 runs to 17 residues. CDR3 coding DNA: TGTGCCAGCAGCTTAGTGCGAGCCTCGAGCTCCTACAATGAGCAGTTCTTC. Protein sequence: CASSLVRASSSYNEQFF.

The chain links TRBV29-1 to TRBJ1-1; D is uncertain. This CDR3 has 13 amino acids. Germline CDR1 SQVTM, CDR2 ANQGSEA. V was clipped by 7 bases and J by 3 bases, with 15 bases between them. CDR3 sequence: CSGKRPADTEAFF. CDR3 bases: TGCAGCGGCAAGAGGCCGGCGGACACTGAAGCTTTCTTT.

The table lists this clone with a count of one. The chain joins TRBV5-6 to TRBJ1-4; 7 nucleotides match TRBD1. V lost 5 bases and J lost 4; bases outside the gene matches: 5. This CDR3 spans 14 amino acids. CDR1 is SGHDT, CDR2 YYEEEE, per germline. DNA of the CDR3: TGTGCCAGCAGTAGGGACAGTCGTAATGAAAAACTGTTTTTT. Translated: CASSRDSRNEKLFF.

The chain has TRBV5-6 and TRBJ1-4; 7 bases are a match to TRBD1. Trimming cost V 0 bases and J 7 bases; bases outside gene matches: 3. The germline V gene encodes CDR1 SGHDT and CDR2 YYEEEE. The CDR3 has 14 residues. This chain's CDR3 is CASSLDRGGEKLFF. In DNA, the CDR3 is TGTGCCAGCAGCTTGGACAGGGGAGGTGAAAAACTGTTTTTT.

The chain combines TRBV2 with TRBJ2-6, with 7 bases lining up with TRBD1. V was clipped by 7 bases and J by 4 bases; unmatched bases: 7. The CDR3 contains 15 residues. From germline, CDR1 is SNHLY and CDR2 FYNNEI. CDR3 sequence: CASNTGVFGANVLTF. The CDR3, as DNA: TGTGCCAGCAATACAGGGGTGTTCGGGGCCAACGTCCTGACTTTC.

The CDR3 loop is CASSPIGTGGYGNQPQHF. CDR3 coding DNA: TGTGCCAGCAGCCCCATCGGGACAGGGGGCTACGGCAATCAGCCCCAGCATTTT. The chain employs TRBV6-2 or TRBV6-3 and TRBJ1-5; TRBD1 matches at 12 bases. CDR1 and CDR2 from the germline V gene are MNHEY and SVGEGT. V was pared by 6 bases and J by 2 bases, with 11 bases of the junction left unmatched. The CDR3 is 18 amino acids.

The V gene is TRBV3-1 (or the pseudogene TRBV3-2), the J gene TRBJ2-5, with 8 bases identical to TRBD2. In germline, CDR1 is LGHDT, CDR2 YNNKEL (reference sequence). V gave up 0 bases and J gave up 2 bases; unmatched junction bases: 11. CDR3 size: 18 residues. This chain's CDR3 is CASSQEIIAGTRQETQYF. DNA for the CDR3: TGTGCCAGCAGCCAAGAAATCATAGCAGGGACTAGACAAGAGACCCAGTACTTC.

V is TRBV3-1 (or the pseudogene TRBV3-2) and J is TRBJ1-2; possibly TRBD1 for D (5 bases). CDR3 length equals 17 residues. Deletions cut 1 base from V and 2 bases from J, with 17 bases between. Germline-derived CDR1 and CDR2 are LGHDT and YNNKEL (reference sequence). CDR3: CASSQVSLPGMNYGYTF. DNA of the CDR3: TGTGCCAGCAGCCAAGTGAGTCTACCAGGGATGAACTATGGCTACACCTTC.

This clone occurred a few times. The chain is built from TRBV5-1 and TRBJ2-3; 10 bases match TRBD2. The germline V gene has CDR1 SGHRS and CDR2 YFSETQ. The CDR3 runs 21 residues. With V trimmed by 3 bases and J by 5 bases, 24 bases remained unmatched. The CDR3 DNA is TGCGCCAGCAGCTCCCCCCACTCTAGCGGGAGAGGGCCCAGAATGAGAGATACGCAGTATTTT. Translated: CASSSPHSSGRGPRMRDTQYF.

The V and J genes are TRBV18 and TRBJ2-1, with 9 nucleotides matching TRBD1. The germline gives CDR1 KGHSH, CDR2 LQKENI. The CDR3 is 15 residues long. V lost 3 bases, J lost 9 bases, and 9 bases stayed unmatched. The CDR3 coding sequence is TGTGCCAGCTCACCTGGGGTTACAGGGGGCGGTGAGCAGTTCTTC. Encoded protein: CASSPGVTGGGEQFF.

Here the CDR3 DNA reads TGTGCCAGCTCTCGGACAGGGGTTTACACCGGGGAGCTGTTTTTT. Translated: CASSRTGVYTGELFF. The rearrangement links TRBV11-3 to TRBJ2-2; 9 bases fit TRBD1. The CDR3 totals 15 residues. Germline V gene data show CDR1 as SGHNT and CDR2 as YENEEA. J gave up 3 bases and V 8 bases, and 7 bases lay outside the gene matches.

The V gene is TRBV6-5, the J gene TRBJ1-3; D is possibly TRBD1 (5 bases). Trimming took 2 bases from V and 6 from J, leaving 17 bases between them. Germline lookup yields CDR1 MNHEY and CDR2 SVGAGI. The CDR3 contains 16 residues. The CDR3 DNA follows: TGTGCCAGCAGTTACATCGGAGCGGGGCTGGCAAACACCATATATTTT. It encodes CASSYIGAGLANTIYF.

V usage is TRBV12-3 or TRBV12-4 and J usage is TRBJ2-1; D may be TRBD1 (5 bases). V shed 8 bases and J shed 8 bases, with 13 bases lying between them. CDR3 length equals 12 residues. Here the CDR3 reads CASCRVGYEQFF. CDR3 DNA: TGTGCCAGCTGCAGGGTAGGGTATGAGCAGTTCTTC.

The rearrangement uses TRBV7-2 and TRBJ2-1; a weak D match, TRBD2 (6 bases). Trimming took off 5 bases at V and 9 bases at J, with 11 bases between the two ends. Germline V gives CDR1 SGHTA, CDR2 FQGNSA. This CDR3 is 12 amino acids long. For the CDR3, the DNA is TGTGCCAGCAGCCACATGGGAGGTGAGCAGTTCTTC. Protein sequence: CASSHMGGEQFF.

This sequence joins TRBV20-1 and TRBJ2-3; D is ambiguous. CDR1 and CDR2 (germline): DFQATT, SNEGSKA (reference sequence). The CDR3 length is 11 residues. V gave up 8 bases and J gave up 6 bases, with 12 bases separating them. CDR3 DNA sequence: TGCAGTCCTCGGCAGGCGGATACGCAGTATTTT. Protein: CSPRQADTQYF.

This chain links TRBV3-1 (or the pseudogene TRBV3-2) with TRBJ2-3, with 10 positions matching TRBD2. Germline CDR1 reads LGHDT; CDR2 reads YNNKEL (reference sequence). The CDR3 contains 17 residues. The trim removed 0 bases at V and 1 base at J, leaving 4 bases unmatched. The CDR3 nucleotides read TGTGCCAGCAGCCAAGATCTAGCGGGGGCCGGCACAGATACGCAGTATTTT. Its translation is CASSQDLAGAGTDTQYF.

The rearrangement joins TRBV7-2 to TRBJ1-6; TRBD1 matches 7 bases. The CDR3 runs 14 residues. Trimming at V came to 5 bases and at J to 14 bases, leaving 12 bases not matched to a gene. Per the germline V gene, CDR1 is SGHTA and CDR2 is FQGNSA. The CDR3 sequence: CASSPRDSFGALHF. CDR3 coding DNA: TGTGCCAGCAGCCCCCGGGACAGCTTTGGGGCCCTCCACTTT.

The rearrangement links TRBV9 to TRBJ2-5, with D possibly matching TRBD2 (5 bases). The CDR3 extends over 15 amino acids. The V end lost 0 bases, the J end lost 5 bases, and 14 bases lay between the germline ends. CDR1 and CDR2 from the germline V gene are SGDLS and YYNGEE. The CDR3 DNA sequence: TGTGCCAGCAGCGTAGGAAGCGCGCCGGGGGAGACCCAGTACTTC. It is translated as CASSVGSAPGETQYF. The full variable domain, in which reference TRBV9 and TRBJ2-5 provide the parts outside the CDR3, is DSGVTQTPKHLITATGQRVTLRCSPRSGDLSVYWYQQSLDQGLQFLIQYYNGEERAKGNILERFSAQQFPDLHSELNLSSLELGDSALYFCASSVGSAPGETQYFGPGTRLLVL.